This T cell receptor (beta chain) is drawn from a study of beta chain features in type 1 diabetes. Each of the CD4+ naive, central memory, regulatory and stem cell-like memory populations was sorted via CD45RO/CCR7/CD25/CD127/CD95/CD27. General study findings and limits: Shorter templates might be favored by PCR, and equally so in patients and in controls. Compared with healthy donors, patients appeared to share more similar naive, central memory and regulatory TCRB repertoires.

The CDR3 is 13 residues long. Trimming shortened V by 7 bases and J by 1 base, and 10 bases separated the two germline ends. CDR1 is MNHNY, CDR2 SVGAGI, per germline (reference sequence). All of the isolated RNA was reverse transcribed, so expressed TCRB transcripts were sequenced. Assay: immunoSEQ multiplex PCR; the TCRdb copy retains only in-frame clones and omits some. The sample contains hundreds of thousands of clones, about 14% of which appear only once. Comments on this clone: The target antigen is unknown.

The sequenced sample was naive CD4+ T cells from blood. The chain links TRBV6-6 to TRBJ1-1; no clear D gene. This receptor was taken from a man younger than 35 in good health. In nucleotides, the CDR3 is TGTGCCAGCACCGTGGTGACGAACACTGAAGCTTTCTTT. Encoded protein: CASTVVTNTEAFF.